This record concerns one TCR beta chain sequence. Antigen: not known. The CDR3 is 15 residues long. Germline V CDR1 and CDR2: LGHNA, YSLEER. V shed 4 bases and J shed 4 bases, with 16 bases lying between them. Amplified TCR beta CDR3 regions derived from RNA transcripts. An initial round of RT-PCR targeting the TCR CDR3 relied on the HTBI primer set. One entry per CDR3 protein, called by TCRdb with MiXCR from the multiplex PCR reads. The sample holds approximately 700,000 distinct CDR3 sequences, 15% to 20% seen once. The data derive from a study of T cells in Graves' hyperthyroidism and ophthalmopathy. Study-level points and caveats: Among thyroid clonotypes expanded above 0.001, most also appeared in blood. From stable hyperthyroidism, ophthalmopathy was set apart by a 13 V-J model.

The sample consisted of blood. The clonotype comes from a man between 18 and 29 years old with Graves' hyperthyroidism. The chain carries TRBV4-3 and TRBJ1-2, with D possibly matching TRBD1 (5 bases). In nucleotides, the CDR3 is TGCGCCAGCAGCCCCGCAGGGAACCGAATCTATGGCTACACCTTC. This encodes CASSPAGNRIYGYTF.